One and the same sample provided the 19 T cell receptor beta chains below, sequenced in a study of human T cells and chemical hapten exposure. The time point is: pre-sensitization, week 0. Specified treatment: therapeutic diphenylcyclopropenone sensitization with weekly scalp DPC. A single record per CDR3 protein comes from TCRdb applying MiXCR to the RACE reads. Here the sample spans approximately 400,000 distinct CDR3 sequences, approximately 5.1% being singletons. This specimen was whole blood, taken in connection with sensitization to the hapten diphenylcyclopropenone (DPC). The receptors were sampled from a woman between 45 and 60 years old with alopecia areata. Some clones in this sample may be carry-over from other donors' samples.

This clonotype was counted many times. The chain has TRBV20-1 and TRBJ1-5; 7 positions agree with TRBD1. The CDR3 is 17 residues long. Trimming took 8 bases from V and 6 from J; bases not matched to a gene: 22. Germline V gene sequence: CDR1 DFQATT, CDR2 SNEGSKA (reference sequence). CDR3 protein: CSTDGDSGSGAVQPQHF. The CDR3 DNA follows: TGCAGTACGGACGGGGACAGCGGTTCGGGGGCTGTTCAGCCCCAGCATTTT.

This clonotype was recorded many times. This chain joins TRBV11-2 and TRBJ2-4, with no clear D. The CDR3 extends over 12 amino acids. In germline, CDR1 is SGHAT, CDR2 FQNNGV. Trimming shortened V by 4 bases and J by 11 bases, and 12 bases separated the two germline ends. CDR3 DNA: TGTGCCAGCAGCTCAACGTTACTGGTTCAGTACTTC. Its translation is CASSSTLLVQYF.

In its sample, this clonotype was seen many times. The CDR3: CASSLEIISYNEQFF. The CDR3 DNA is TGTGCCAGCAGCTTAGAGATAATATCCTACAATGAGCAGTTCTTC. The chain couples TRBV11-2 to TRBJ2-1; D gene uncertain. This CDR3 has 15 amino acids. Germline lookup yields CDR1 SGHAT and CDR2 FQNNGV. Trimming pared 0 bases from V and 1 base from J, leaving 7 bases between.

The chain combines TRBV7-2 with TRBJ2-3; D is ambiguous. CDR3 length: 14 residues. CDR1 and CDR2 (germline): SGHTA, FQGNSA. V was pared by 7 bases and J by 2 bases, with 13 bases between. CDR3 loop: CASTTDLSTDTQYF. Written as DNA, the CDR3 is TGTGCCAGCACCACCGACCTATCCACAGATACGCAGTATTTT.

The chain carries TRBV6-1 and TRBJ2-7; D is ambiguous. Germline lookup yields CDR1 MNHNS and CDR2 SASEGT. The ends were cut back, 0 bases at V and 3 bases at J, with 12 bases in the middle. This CDR3 has 15 amino acids. CDR3 DNA: TGTGCCAGCAGTGAAGCGCTTGGCAACGTCTACGAGCAGTACTTC. It translates to CASSEALGNVYEQYF.

This clonotype has ten or more counts. The chain carries TRBV20-1 and TRBJ1-2, with 10 nucleotides matching TRBD1. This CDR3 has 12 residues. Per the germline V gene, CDR1 is DFQATT and CDR2 is SNEGSKA (reference sequence). After removal of 4 bases from V and 8 bases from J, the junction contained 4 bases not matched to a gene. In DNA form, the CDR3 reads TGCAGTGCTAAGAGGGACAGGGGAGGCTACACCTTC. This gives the protein CSAKRDRGGYTF.

This clonotype was detected ten times or more. The chain carries TRBV27 and TRBJ1-4; TRBD1 agrees at 8 bases. The J segment lost 14 bases and the V segment lost 5 bases, leaving 13 bases of the junction unmatched. The CDR3 spans 14 residues. Per germline, CDR1 MNHEY and CDR2 SMNVEV (reference sequence). Written as DNA, the CDR3 is TGTGCCAGCAGTAGCACAGGGGGGGAGGGTCGTCTGTTTTTT. Translation gives CASSSTGGEGRLFF.

This clonotype was picked up a small number of times. The chain recombines TRBV12-3 or TRBV12-4 with TRBJ1-1; the match to TRBD1 covers 8 bases. The junction had 10 bases not matched to a gene; V was cut back by 6 bases and J by 4 bases. The CDR3 covers 15 residues. For the CDR3, the DNA is TGTGCCAGCAGCCTTGAACAGGGGGTAGGCACTGAAGCTTTCTTT. This gives the protein CASSLEQGVGTEAFF.

The gene calls are TRBV9 and TRBJ1-6; a weak D match, TRBD1 (5 bases). Per the germline V gene, CDR1 is SGDLS and CDR2 is YYNGEE. The CDR3 is 17 residues long. Trimming took 4 bases from V and 10 from J, leaving 24 bases between them. The CDR3, as DNA: TGTGCCAGCAGCAGGAATGCCAGGGTTGTCGGCGTGTCACCCCTCCACTTT. Amino acid sequence: CASSRNARVVGVSPLHF.

The rearrangement joins TRBV5-1 to TRBJ1-4; 8 positions match TRBD1. CDR3 size: 15 residues. CDR1 and CDR2 (germline): SGHRS, YFSETQ. V lost 4 bases and J lost 6; bases outside the gene matches: 8. CDR3 protein: CASSTTGARDEKLFF. CDR3 DNA sequence: TGCGCCAGCAGCACGACAGGGGCTAGGGATGAAAAACTGTTTTTT.

Comment on this clonotype: This may arise from a read error, as a much more abundant clone is one base away. V usage is TRBV7-7 and J usage is TRBJ2-1; 8 positions match TRBD2. CDR1 and CDR2 (germline): SSHAT, FNYEAQ (reference sequence). This CDR3 is 15 amino acids long. The CDR3 reads CASSLGVAGSNEQLF. In DNA, the CDR3 is TGTGCCAGCAGCTTAGGGGTAGCGGGAAGCAATGAGCAGTTGTTC.

The CDR3 DNA is TGTGCCAGCAGTTCCTTTCCGGGACAGAGGAATGAAAAACTGTTTTTT. This encodes CASSSFPGQRNEKLFF. V and J are TRBV12-3 or TRBV12-4 and TRBJ1-4; TRBD1 matches 7 bases. This CDR3 has 16 residues. V shed 4 bases and J 5 bases; nucleotides not matched to a gene: 10.

This clonotype was observed a handful of times. This chain connects TRBV5-1 to TRBJ2-4; 7 nucleotides align to TRBD2. V shed 6 bases and J 0 bases; nucleotides not matched to a gene: 3. The CDR3 sequence is 14 residues long. Germline values: CDR1 SGHRS, CDR2 YFSETQ. CDR3 nucleotides: TGCGCCAGCACAAGCGGGGTAGCCAAAAACATTCAGTACTTC. The encoded protein is CASTSGVAKNIQYF.

Many counts were recorded for this clonotype. The rearrangement joins TRBV5-1 to TRBJ2-7; possibly TRBD1 for D (5 bases). The V gene's germline CDR1 is SGHRS and CDR2 YFSETQ. This CDR3 has 15 residues. V was trimmed by 2 bases and J by 0 bases, leaving 12 bases between them. The CDR3 DNA reads as TGCGCCAGCAGCTTCAATGGGGCCAGCTCCTACGAGCAGTACTTC. This gives the protein CASSFNGASSYEQYF.

The rearrangement uses TRBV9 and TRBJ2-5; no firm D call. The CDR3 consists of 14 residues. The V gene's germline CDR1 is SGDLS and CDR2 YYNGEE. Trimming pared 0 bases from V and 4 bases from J, leaving 10 bases between. For the CDR3, the DNA is TGTGCCAGCAGCGTAGCCGGATGGACAGAGACCCAGTACTTC. Translated, it gives CASSVAGWTETQYF. Full variable domain (outside the CDR3, taken from reference TRBV9 and TRBJ2-5): DSGVTQTPKHLITATGQRVTLRCSPRSGDLSVYWYQQSLDQGLQFLIQYYNGEERAKGNILERFSAQQFPDLHSELNLSSLELGDSALYFCASSVAGWTETQYFGPGTRLLVL.

This clonotype has at least ten counts. The chain links TRBV28 to TRBJ2-6; D unresolved. This CDR3 is built from 15 residues. Germline V gene data show CDR1 as MDHEN and CDR2 as SYDVKM. V gave up 7 bases and J gave up 4 bases, with 14 bases separating them. The CDR3: CASTETRTGANVLTF. For the CDR3, the DNA is TGTGCCAGCACCGAGACCCGGACCGGGGCCAACGTCCTGACTTTC.

This clonotype was picked up many times. The chain is built from TRBV5-1 and TRBJ2-3; TRBD1 or TRBD2 may be the D gene (5 bases each). Germline CDR1 is SGHRS and CDR2 is YFSETQ. This CDR3 is built from 16 residues. Between the trimmed V and J ends, which lost 0 bases and 6 bases, there was a span of 17 bases. The CDR3 protein is CASSLGRKLGADTQYF. The CDR3 DNA sequence: TGCGCCAGCAGCTTGGGCCGAAAACTAGGGGCGGATACGCAGTATTTT.

This clonotype was seen more than once but under ten times. V gene TRBV27 combines with J gene TRBJ1-2, with no clear D. Between the trimmed V and J ends, which lost 5 bases and 10 bases, there was a span of 14 bases. Germline-derived CDR1 and CDR2 are MNHEY and SMNVEV (reference sequence). The CDR3 runs 12 residues. The CDR3 DNA reads as TGTGCCAGCAGTACGGACGGACTATCCTACACCTTC. It is translated as CASSTDGLSYTF.

This clonotype was observed many times. This chain connects TRBV6-1 to TRBJ2-7; 7 nucleotides agree with TRBD1. CDR1 MNHNS and CDR2 SASEGT come from the germline V gene. Trimming removed 6 bases from V and 2 bases from J; junction bases left unmatched: 19. CDR3 length: 18 residues. CDR3 coding DNA: TGTGCCAGCAGGTATAAGACAGGGTCGGGTCGGAACCCCTACGAGCAGTACTTC. Translated, it gives CASRYKTGSGRNPYEQYF.